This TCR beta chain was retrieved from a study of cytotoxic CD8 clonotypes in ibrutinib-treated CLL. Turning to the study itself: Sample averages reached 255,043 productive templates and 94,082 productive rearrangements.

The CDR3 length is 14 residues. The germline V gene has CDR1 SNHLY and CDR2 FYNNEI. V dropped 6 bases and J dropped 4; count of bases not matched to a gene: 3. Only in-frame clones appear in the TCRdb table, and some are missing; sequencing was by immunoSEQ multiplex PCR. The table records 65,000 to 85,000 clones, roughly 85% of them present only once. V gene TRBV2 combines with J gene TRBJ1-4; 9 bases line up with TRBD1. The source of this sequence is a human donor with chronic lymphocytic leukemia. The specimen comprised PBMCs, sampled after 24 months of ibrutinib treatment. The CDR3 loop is CASSGQGINEKLFF. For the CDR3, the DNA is TGTGCCAGCAGCGGACAGGGGATTAATGAAAAACTGTTTTTT.